This passage covers 15 T cell receptor beta chains from one sample sequenced in a study of patients and donors after allogeneic stem cell transplantation. From the RT-PCR reads, TCRdb called clonotypes with MiXCR, one entry per CDR3 protein. The data contain 37,000 or so distinct CDR3 sequences, roughly 30% of them seen just once; the ten biggest clones take up approximately 75%. Sequencing input: blood, either unsorted or a sorted T cell fraction (not recorded which). These receptors were taken from a human donor who was either an allogeneic HSCT recipient or a stem cell or donor lymphocyte infusion donor (not recorded which). It is not recorded whose cells these are; they may come from a transplant donor.

This clonotype was detected a few times. J is TRBJ1-5 and V is TRBV6-5; no clear D. The V and J ends lost 2 bases and 6 bases respectively, with 8 bases between them. The length of the CDR3 is 13 residues. Looked up from germline, CDR1 is MNHEY and CDR2 is SVGAGI. CDR3: CASSYDTSQPQHF. CDR3 bases: TGTGCCAGCAGTTACGATACGAGTCAGCCCCAGCATTTT.

This clonotype showed up just a few times. V gene TRBV9 combines with J gene TRBJ1-2; no firm D call. The CDR3 has 15 residues. Germline-derived CDR1 and CDR2 are SGDLS and YYNGEE. Trimming shortened V by 0 bases and J by 4 bases, and 13 bases separated the two germline ends. This chain's CDR3 is CASSVEGGRSYGYTF. The CDR3 region has the DNA TGTGCCAGCAGCGTAGAGGGAGGCAGAAGCTATGGCTACACCTTC. Full variable domain (outside the CDR3, taken from reference TRBV9 and TRBJ1-2): DSGVTQTPKHLITATGQRVTLRCSPRSGDLSVYWYQQSLDQGLQFLIQYYNGEERAKGNILERFSAQQFPDLHSELNLSSLELGDSALYFCASSVEGGRSYGYTFGSGTRLTVV.

The table lists this clonotype with many counts. The rearrangement joins TRBV4-3 to TRBJ1-4; TRBD1 matches at 7 bases. CDR1 LGHNA and CDR2 YSLEER come from the germline V gene. V lost 8 bases, J lost 0 bases, and 12 bases stayed unmatched. CDR3 length: 17 amino acids. Written as DNA, the CDR3 is TGCGCCAGCCGATCGACAGGGCACGCCGCAACTAATGAAAAACTGTTTTTT. Its translation is CASRSTGHAATNEKLFF.

This clonotype has just one count. This chain joins TRBV18 and TRBJ2-7; no definite D call. The CDR3 sequence is 13 residues long. Per the germline V gene, CDR1 is KGHSH and CDR2 is LQKENI. Between the trimmed V and J ends, which lost 4 bases and 3 bases, there was a span of 10 bases. CDR3 amino acids: CASSRIKVYEQYF. As DNA, the CDR3 is TGTGCCAGCTCACGTATCAAGGTCTACGAGCAGTACTTC.

V gene TRBV5-5 combines with J gene TRBJ1-5, with D hard to call. CDR1 is SGHKS, CDR2 YYEKEE, per germline (reference sequence). V lost 1 base, J lost 6 bases, and 8 bases lay in between. CDR3 length: 13 residues. The CDR3 sequence: CASSLFIFQPQHF. The CDR3 bases are TGTGCCAGCAGCTTGTTCATCTTTCAGCCCCAGCATTTT. Complete variable domain (other parts from reference TRBV5-5 and TRBJ1-5): DAGVTQSPTHLIKTRGQQVTLRCSPISGHKSVSWYQQVLGQGPQFIFQYYEKEERGRGNFPDRFSARQFPNYSSELNVNALLLGDSALYLCASSLFIFQPQHFGDGTRLSIL.

This clonotype was seen at least ten times. The chain carries TRBV27 and TRBJ2-2; no definite D call. The CDR3 is 12 amino acids. From germline, CDR1 is MNHEY and CDR2 SMNVEV (reference sequence). Trimming took 5 bases from V and 3 from J, leaving 4 bases between them. CDR3 coding DNA: TGTGCCAGCAGTCCTCACACCGGGGAGCTGTTTTTT. Protein sequence: CASSPHTGELFF.

The rearrangement uses TRBV9 and TRBJ2-2, with 8 bases identical to TRBD1. The CDR3 covers 15 residues. CDR1 and CDR2 (germline): SGDLS, YYNGEE. After removal of 2 bases from V and 5 bases from J, the junction contained 5 bases not matched to a gene. Here the CDR3 reads CASSVGQGSTGELFF. As DNA, the CDR3 is TGTGCCAGCAGCGTTGGACAGGGTTCAACCGGGGAGCTGTTTTTT.

The count of this clonotype is one. V is TRBV5-1 and J is TRBJ2-7, with D perhaps matching TRBD2 (5 bases). V lost 1 base to trimming and J lost 2 bases, with 10 bases between them. Germline-derived CDR1 and CDR2 are SGHRS and YFSETQ. The CDR3 is 14 residues long. The CDR3 here is CASSLRTLTYEQYF. DNA for the CDR3: TGCGCCAGCAGCTTGAGGACTCTTACCTACGAGCAGTACTTC. The full variable domain, its missing parts supplied by reference TRBV5-1 and TRBJ2-7, is KAGVTQTPRYLIKTRGQQVTLSCSPISGHRSVSWYQQTPGQGLQFLFEYFSETQRNKGNFPGRFSGRQFSNSRSEMNVSTLELGDSALYLCASSLRTLTYEQYFGPGTRLTVT.

There are many counts of this clonotype. The chain is built from TRBV7-9 and TRBJ1-1, with D possibly TRBD1 on 5 matching bases. Trimming removed 5 bases at V and 0 bases at J, with 7 bases between. The CDR3 totals 13 residues. The germline V gene encodes CDR1 SEHNR and CDR2 FQNEAQ (reference sequence). Written as DNA, the CDR3 is TGTGCCAGCAGCCTGACAGTGAACACTGAAGCTTTCTTT. Amino acid sequence: CASSLTVNTEAFF.

The table lists this clonotype with a few counts. The CDR3 nucleotides are TGTGCCAGCAGTGGAAGGGTAGGGAACACTGAAGCTTTCTTT. This encodes CASSGRVGNTEAFF. The rearrangement links TRBV25-1 to TRBJ1-1; D uncertain. This CDR3 comprises 14 residues. V lost 4 bases and J lost 1, with 10 bases in between. Per the germline V gene, CDR1 is MGHDK and CDR2 is SYGVNS.

This chain connects TRBV5-1 to TRBJ2-3; 10 nucleotides line up with TRBD2. Per germline, CDR1 SGHRS and CDR2 YFSETQ. V shed 0 bases and J 2 bases; nucleotides not matched to a gene: 3. The CDR3 contains 16 residues. The CDR3: CASSLDGLADTDTQYF. The CDR3 DNA follows: TGCGCCAGCAGCTTGGACGGACTAGCGGACACAGATACGCAGTATTTT.

This clonotype was detected only a few times. CDR3 protein: CAISPGQVGEKLFF. The CDR3 region has the DNA TGTGCCATCAGCCCGGGACAGGTCGGGGAAAAACTGTTTTTT. The chain uses TRBV10-3 and TRBJ1-4, with TRBD1 identical over 8 bases. Germline V lookup: CDR1 ENHRY, CDR2 SYGVKD. The CDR3 has 14 amino acids. The V gene end was trimmed by 6 bases and the J gene end by 8 bases; junction bases not matched to a gene: 8.

The chain's CDR3 is CATSRDKAAGELFF. The CDR3 DNA reads as TGTGCCACCAGCAGAGATAAGGCGGCCGGGGAGCTGTTTTTT. The chain recombines TRBV15 with TRBJ2-2; the D is unclear. Germline assignment: CDR1 LNHNV and CDR2 YYDKDF (reference sequence). CDR3 length: 14 amino acids. V shed 0 bases and J shed 6 bases, with 8 bases lying between them. Looking up the rest from reference TRBV15 and TRBJ2-2 gives the full variable domain: DAMVIQNPRYQVTQFGKPVTLSCSQTLNHNVMYWYQQKSSQAPKLLFHYYDKDFNNEADTPDNFQSRRPNTSFCFLDIRSPGLGDTAMYLCATSRDKAAGELFFGEGSRLTVL.

The V call is TRBV5-1, the J call TRBJ2-1; the match to TRBD1 covers 7 bases. The CDR3 consists of 16 residues. Germline CDR1 reads SGHRS; CDR2 reads YFSETQ. The trim removed 2 bases at V and 4 bases at J, leaving 9 bases unmatched. CDR3 in amino acids: CASSFPGGLGYNEQFF. CDR3 DNA sequence: TGCGCCAGCAGCTTTCCAGGGGGATTGGGATACAATGAGCAGTTCTTC.

This clonotype was counted only a few times. This chain uses TRBV4-3 with TRBJ2-5, with unresolved D. The CDR3 is made up of 14 amino acids. The germline CDR1 and CDR2 sequences are LGHNA and YSLEER. V lost 0 bases and J 3 bases, leaving 8 bases between the germline ends. CDR3 in amino acids: CASSQDSAKETQYF. The DNA of the CDR3 is TGCGCCAGCAGCCAAGATTCCGCAAAAGAGACCCAGTACTTC.